Detailed here is one T cell receptor beta chain. What it binds is unknown. TCRdb's copy holds only in-frame clones and misses some; the assay was immunoSEQ multiplex PCR. This sample yields about 140,000 clones, of which about 84% are seen a single time; roughly 7.2% belongs to the top ten. The record originates from a study of cytotoxic CD8 clonotypes in ibrutinib-treated CLL. Study context: Enrolment comprised 10 to 11 relapsed/refractory and some 15 treatment-naive patients; 17 to 18 were IGHV unmutated.

The V end lost 1 base, the J end lost 4 bases, and 4 bases lay between the germline ends. CDR3 length: 12 amino acids. Germline values: CDR1 MDHEN, CDR2 SYDVKM. The study, taken as a whole, reports: Under treatment, the uncommon public clonotypes either contracted or remained stable. Sustained-remission patients were sampled at one set of times and progressing patients at different ones.

The chain couples TRBV28 to TRBJ1-2; D ambiguous. This clonotype was sampled from a human donor with chronic lymphocytic leukemia. This specimen consisted of PBMCs, obtained after 36 months of ibrutinib treatment. The CDR3 sequence: CASSLSVYGYTF. Written as DNA, the CDR3 is TGTGCCAGCAGTTTATCCGTCTATGGCTACACCTTC.